This T cell receptor beta chain derives from a study of shared clonotypes between healthy human individuals. Remarks on this clone: Its antigen remains unidentified.

The genomic DNA of each subset was split evenly across several immunoSEQ plates. Per sorted-subset replicate PCR, input was 200 to 250 ng DNA, representing some 30,000 T cell genomes. The method was immunoSEQ multiplex PCR; TCRdb's version includes in-frame clones alone and lacks a portion of them. The sample holds some 2,100,000 clones; approximately 94% are singletons and the top ten take more than 1.5%. In germline, CDR1 is MNHEY, CDR2 SMNVEV (reference sequence). The CDR3 has 16 amino acids. V lost 3 bases to trimming and J lost 5 bases; unmatched junction nucleotides: 12. Cells designated naive CD8 were CD45RO-negative and were positively selected for CCR7, with terminally differentiated effector memory CD45RA+ cells excluded. Study outcomes and limitations: About 5% was the fraction of naive CD4 clonotypes found shared across a few donors. The study's rarefaction showed incomplete sorted-subset sequencing despite large depth.

Sequenced: naive CD8+ T cells from PBMCs. This clonotype originated in a man in his late teens or twenties in good health. Some clones in this sample may be carry-over from other donors' samples. The J gene is TRBJ1-1, the V gene TRBV27; 7 bases map to TRBD1. CDR3 sequence: CASSFRAGGSGTEAFF. The CDR3 DNA reads TGTGCCAGCAGTTTTAGGGCAGGGGGGTCTGGGACTGAAGCTTTCTTT.